The 16 T cell receptor beta chains listed next were all sequenced from one sample in a study of T-cell memory formation after mild COVID-19. MiXCR was run by TCRdb on the 5' RACE reads, yielding one entry per CDR3 protein. The sample has approximately 99,000 distinct CDR3 sequences, over 15% seen once; the top ten hold over 4.5%. Sequencing used PBMCs or a T cell subset sorted from them (not recorded which). All receptors come from a man between 18 and 35 years old who had mild COVID-19 (a few samples of this study predate the infection). Cell type and time point are not known.

This clonotype was detected only a few times. The gene calls are TRBV7-6 and TRBJ1-4, with TRBD1 matching over 7 bases. Germline trimming cut 5 bases from V and 3 bases from J; bases unmatched to any gene: 9. The germline V gene has CDR1 SGHVS and CDR2 FNYEAQ. This CDR3 comprises 16 residues. The CDR3 region has the DNA TGTGCCAGCAGCCTAGGATCCGGGACAGCTAATGAAAAACTGTTTTTT. Translated, it gives CASSLGSGTANEKLFF.

This clonotype was observed a handful of times. This chain connects TRBV3-1 to TRBJ2-7, with a tentative D call TRBD1 (6 bases). Trimming took off 2 bases at V and 1 base at J, with 15 bases between the two ends. The germline V gene encodes CDR1 LGHDT and CDR2 YNNKEL (reference sequence). The CDR3 runs 16 residues. The DNA of the CDR3 is TGTGCCAGCAGCCAATACAATCTCAGGGGATCCTACGAGCAGTACTTC. Translation: CASSQYNLRGSYEQYF.

This clonotype was counted a few times. This chain connects TRBV6-2 or TRBV6-3 to TRBJ2-7; D not resolved. The CDR3 has 13 amino acids. V lost 2 bases, J lost 4 bases, and 9 bases lay in between. CDR1 is MNHEY and CDR2 is SVGEGT in the germline V gene. The CDR3 DNA sequence: TGTGCCAGCAGTTACACACACCTTTACGAGCAGTACGTC. Protein product: CASSYTHLYEQYV.

The rearrangement joins TRBV10-2 to TRBJ1-2, with TRBD1 matching 7 bases. Germline loops: CDR1 WSHSY, CDR2 SAAADI. After removal of 5 bases from V and 6 bases from J, the junction contained 6 bases not matched to a gene. The CDR3 covers 13 residues. The CDR3 DNA follows: TGCGCCAGCAGTTTGACAGGGACGGATGGCTACACCTTC. Its translation: CASSLTGTDGYTF.

This clonotype has just a few counts. The chain couples TRBV20-1 to TRBJ1-2, with 12 bases lining up with TRBD1. The germline gives CDR1 DFQATT, CDR2 SNEGSKA (reference sequence). The CDR3 is made up of 13 amino acids. V dropped 3 bases and J dropped 8; count of bases not matched to a gene: 4. The CDR3 sequence: CSASMGQGAGYTF. The CDR3 nucleotides are TGCAGTGCTAGCATGGGACAGGGGGCCGGCTACACCTTC.

The chain is built from TRBV24-1 and TRBJ2-6, with D uncertain. CDR1 is KGHDR, CDR2 SFDVKD, per germline. V lost 3 bases, J lost 0 bases, and 5 bases lay in between. CDR3 size: 15 residues. This CDR3 is CATSDGYSGANVLTF. The CDR3 DNA sequence: TGTGCCACCAGTGATGGCTACTCTGGGGCCAACGTCCTGACTTTC.

This clonotype has more than one count but fewer than ten. The chain carries TRBV7-2 and TRBJ2-1, with 9 bases lining up with TRBD1. Per the germline V gene, CDR1 is SGHTA and CDR2 is FQGNSA. CDR3 size: 15 residues. Germline trimming cut 5 bases from V and 6 bases from J; bases unmatched to any gene: 8. This CDR3 reads CASSRDRDRANEQFF. The CDR3 DNA is TGTGCCAGCAGCCGTGACCGGGACAGGGCCAATGAGCAGTTCTTC.

By sample share, this clonotype is medium-sized. The rearrangement joins TRBV2 to TRBJ2-2; 9 bases match TRBD1. V trimming: 6 bases; J trimming: 7 bases; junction bases outside the gene matches: 3. The CDR3 spans 13 residues. The germline CDR1 and CDR2 sequences are SNHLY and FYNNEI. The chain's CDR3 is CASRGQGGGELFF. The DNA for the CDR3 is TGTGCCAGCAGGGGACAGGGAGGCGGGGAGCTGTTTTTT.

This clonotype has a handful of counts. The chain carries TRBV4-3 and TRBJ2-7; D could derive from TRBD1 or TRBD2 (6 bases each). V shed 2 bases and J shed 3 bases, with 14 bases lying between them. Germline CDR1 reads LGHNA; CDR2 reads YSLEER. The CDR3 has 15 residues. This CDR3 is CASSQRGDTYYEQYF. CDR3 bases: TGCGCCAGCAGCCAAAGGGGGGACACCTACTACGAGCAGTACTTC.

This clonotype was seen only a few times. This chain links TRBV27 with TRBJ2-7; D perhaps matches TRBD2 (6 bases). The CDR3 totals 13 residues. CDR1 is MNHEY, CDR2 SMNVEV, per germline (reference sequence). Between the trimmed V and J ends, which lost 7 bases and 0 bases, there was a span of 10 bases. The chain's CDR3 is CASKAGPSYEQYV. The CDR3 DNA sequence: TGTGCCAGCAAGGCGGGGCCCTCCTACGAGCAGTACGTC.

V and J are TRBV30 and TRBJ1-1, with D perhaps TRBD1 (5 bases). Germline V CDR1 and CDR2: GTSNPN, SVGIG (reference sequence). The length of the CDR3 is 15 residues. The germline V and J ends were trimmed by 3 bases and 4 bases, with 18 bases remaining between them. The CDR3 is CAWRRSGTGSTEAFF. Here the CDR3 DNA reads TGTGCCTGGAGGCGCTCCGGGACTGGGAGCACTGAAGCTTTCTTT.

The rearrangement joins TRBV7-9 to TRBJ2-5; 11 bases align to TRBD2. The V segment lost 5 bases and the J segment 5 bases; nucleotides outside the gene matches: 10. Germline V gene sequence: CDR1 SEHNR, CDR2 FQNEAQ (reference sequence). The CDR3 consists of 16 residues. The CDR3 nucleotides read TGTGCCAGCAGCCCCTCTAGCGGGGGGATCTATGAGACCCAGTACTTC. It specifies CASSPSSGGIYETQYF.

This clonotype appeared a few times. The chain has TRBV29-1 and TRBJ2-5, with TRBD2 as a possible D gene (5 bases). This CDR3 comprises 11 residues. Trimming left V 6 bases short and J 5 bases short, with 10 bases between. Germline-derived CDR1 and CDR2 are SQVTM and ANQGSEA. The CDR3 protein is CSVASWETQYF. The CDR3 DNA reads as TGCAGCGTCGCTAGCTGGGAGACCCAGTACTTC.

The chain joins TRBV20-1 to TRBJ1-5; D gene unclear. V lost 6 bases and J lost 2, with 8 bases in between. Per germline, CDR1 DFQATT and CDR2 SNEGSKA (reference sequence). The CDR3 runs to 12 residues. The CDR3 coding sequence is TGCAGTGCATCCGGGGGCAATCAGCCCCAGCATTTT. Protein product: CSASGGNQPQHF.

This clonotype was recorded at least ten times. The chain employs TRBV6-2 or TRBV6-3 and TRBJ2-2, with unresolved D. Germline V gene lookup returns CDR1 MNHEY and CDR2 SVGEGT. V lost 7 bases and J lost 1, with 7 bases in between. The CDR3 spans 13 residues. The CDR3: CASKGWNTGELFF. CDR3 DNA sequence: TGTGCCAGCAAGGGATGGAACACCGGGGAGCTGTTTTTT.

The J gene is TRBJ1-1, the V gene TRBV12-3 or TRBV12-4, with D possibly being TRBD1 (5 bases). The CDR3 is made up of 10 amino acids. V was clipped by 3 bases and J by 14 bases, with 10 bases between them. In nucleotides, the CDR3 is TGTGCCAGCAGTTTCCCGACAGTCTTCTTT. This gives the protein CASSFPTVFF.